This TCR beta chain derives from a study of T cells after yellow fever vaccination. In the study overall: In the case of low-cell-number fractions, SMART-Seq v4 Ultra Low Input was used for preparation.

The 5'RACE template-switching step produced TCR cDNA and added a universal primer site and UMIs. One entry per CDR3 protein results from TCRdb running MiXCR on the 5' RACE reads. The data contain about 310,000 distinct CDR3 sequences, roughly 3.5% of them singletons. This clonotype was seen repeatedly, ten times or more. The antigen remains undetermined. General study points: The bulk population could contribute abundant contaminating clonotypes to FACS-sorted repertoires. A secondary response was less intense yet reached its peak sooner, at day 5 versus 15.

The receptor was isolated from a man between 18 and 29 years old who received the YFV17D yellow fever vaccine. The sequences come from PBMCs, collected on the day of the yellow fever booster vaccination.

CDR3 nucleotide sequence: TGCGCCAGCGACAGGGACGGGACCTCTGGGGCCAACGTCCTGACTTTC. It codes for CASDRDGTSGANVLTF. The chain joins TRBV5-1 to TRBJ2-6; 7 bases are a match to TRBD1. CDR1 is SGHRS and CDR2 is YFSETQ in the germline V gene. Germline trimming cut 7 bases from V and 0 bases from J; bases unmatched to any gene: 7. This CDR3 has 16 residues. The variable domain in full, with the rest retrieved from reference TRBV5-1 and TRBJ2-6, is KAGVTQTPRYLIKTRGQQVTLSCSPISGHRSVSWYQQTPGQGLQFLFEYFSETQRNKGNFPGRFSGRQFSNSRSEMNVSTLELGDSALYLCASDRDGTSGANVLTFGAGSRLTVL.